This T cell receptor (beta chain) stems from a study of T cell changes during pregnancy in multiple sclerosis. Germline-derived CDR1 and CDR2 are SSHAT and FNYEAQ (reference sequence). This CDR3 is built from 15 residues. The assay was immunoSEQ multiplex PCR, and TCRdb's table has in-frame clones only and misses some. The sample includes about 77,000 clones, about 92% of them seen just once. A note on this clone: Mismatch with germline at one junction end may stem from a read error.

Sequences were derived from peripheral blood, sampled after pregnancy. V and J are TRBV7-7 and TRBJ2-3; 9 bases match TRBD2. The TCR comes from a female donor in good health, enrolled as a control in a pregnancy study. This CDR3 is CASSNGLAYTDTQYF. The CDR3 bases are TGTGCTAGCAGTAATGGACTAGCGTACACAGATACGCAGTATTTT.